This T cell receptor (beta chain) was obtained from a study of vaccination and CD4 T cells after COVID-19. Across the study: Convalescent patients gave post-COVID blood a median about 110 days post-diagnosis, range 35 to 161. The study's findings and limits: Analysis covered relatively few convalescent patients and lacked any early post-infection timepoints.

Cultured CD4+ T-cell DNA underwent Oncomine TCR Beta short-read sequencing. TCRdb passed the PCR reads through MiXCR, listing each CDR3 protein once. Of fewer than 20,000 distinct CDR3 sequences listed, roughly 53% were seen once; the top ten hold roughly 10%. The treatment was: roughly 10-day PBMC culture with coronavirus spike peptide pools or control peptides (ViraFEST assay). Positive tests by PCR, dated March to December 2020, predated US Alpha, Beta and Delta variants. Trimming took 5 bases from V and 4 from J; bases not matched to a gene: 8. The germline gives CDR1 MNHEY, CDR2 SVGEGT. The CDR3 has 16 amino acids. This clonotype appeared a few times. Its antigen remains unidentified.

What was sequenced was CD4+ T cells from blood, cultured in vitro. V and J are TRBV6-2 or TRBV6-3 and TRBJ2-2, with 9 positions matching TRBD1. The clonotype comes from a human donor who had recovered from COVID-19. CDR3 region: CASSQPGQGVTGELFF. As DNA, the CDR3 is TGTGCCAGCAGTCAACCGGGACAGGGAGTCACCGGGGAGCTGTTTTTT.